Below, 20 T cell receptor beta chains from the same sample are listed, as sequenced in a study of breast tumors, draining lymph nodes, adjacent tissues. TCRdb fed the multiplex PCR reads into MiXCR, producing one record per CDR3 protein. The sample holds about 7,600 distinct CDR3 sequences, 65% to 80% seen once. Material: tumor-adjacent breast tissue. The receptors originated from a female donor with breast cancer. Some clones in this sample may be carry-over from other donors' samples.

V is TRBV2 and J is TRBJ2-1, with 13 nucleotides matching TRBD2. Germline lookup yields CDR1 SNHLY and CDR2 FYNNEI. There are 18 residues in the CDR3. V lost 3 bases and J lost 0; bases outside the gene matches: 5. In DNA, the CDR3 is TGTGCCAGCAGTGACGGGACTAGCGGGATTTCCTCCTACAATGAGCAGTTCTTC. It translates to CASSDGTSGISSYNEQFF. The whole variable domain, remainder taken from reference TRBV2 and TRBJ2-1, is EPEVTQTPSHQVTQMGQEVILRCVPISNHLYFYWYRQILGQKVEFLVSFYNNEISEKSEIFDDQFSVERPDGSNFTLKIRSTKLEDSAMYFCASSDGTSGISSYNEQFFGPGTRLTVL.

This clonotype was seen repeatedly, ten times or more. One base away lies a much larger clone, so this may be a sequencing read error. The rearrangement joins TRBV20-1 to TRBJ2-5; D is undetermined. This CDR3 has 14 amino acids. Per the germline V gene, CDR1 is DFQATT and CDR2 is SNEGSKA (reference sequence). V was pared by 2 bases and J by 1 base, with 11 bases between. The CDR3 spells CSARSRNPQETQYF. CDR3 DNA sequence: TGCAGTGCTAGATCCAGGAACCCCCAAGAGACCCAGTACTTC.

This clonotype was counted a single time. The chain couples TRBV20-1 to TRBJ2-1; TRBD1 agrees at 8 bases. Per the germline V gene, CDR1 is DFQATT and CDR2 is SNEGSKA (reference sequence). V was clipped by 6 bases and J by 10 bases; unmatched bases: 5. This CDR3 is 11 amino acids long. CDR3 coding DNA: TGCAGTGCAAACAGGGGGTTCGAGCAGTTCTTC. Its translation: CSANRGFEQFF.

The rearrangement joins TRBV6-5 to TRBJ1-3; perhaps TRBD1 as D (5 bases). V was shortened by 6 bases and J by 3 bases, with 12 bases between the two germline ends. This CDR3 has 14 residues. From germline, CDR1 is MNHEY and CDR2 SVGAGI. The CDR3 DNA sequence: TGTGCCAGCAGGGACGGGACGGATGGAAACACCATATATTTT. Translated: CASRDGTDGNTIYF.

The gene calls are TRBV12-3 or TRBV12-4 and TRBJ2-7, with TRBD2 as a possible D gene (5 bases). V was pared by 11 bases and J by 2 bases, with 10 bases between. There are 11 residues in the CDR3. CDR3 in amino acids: CAPPGTYEQYF. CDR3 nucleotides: TGTGCCCCCCCCGGGACCTACGAGCAGTACTTC.

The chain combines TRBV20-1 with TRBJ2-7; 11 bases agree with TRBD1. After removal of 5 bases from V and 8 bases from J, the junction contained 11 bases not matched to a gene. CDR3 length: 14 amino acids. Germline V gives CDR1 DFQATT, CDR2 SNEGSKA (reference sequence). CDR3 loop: CSAAFRDRGSQQYF. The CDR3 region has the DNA TGCAGTGCTGCCTTCCGGGACAGGGGGTCACAGCAGTACTTC.

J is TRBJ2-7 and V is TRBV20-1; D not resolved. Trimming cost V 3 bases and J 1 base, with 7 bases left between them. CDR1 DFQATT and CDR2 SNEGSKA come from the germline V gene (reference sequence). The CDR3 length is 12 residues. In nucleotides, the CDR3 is TGCAGTGCTAGTCCGGAGTCCTACGAGCAGTACTTC. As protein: CSASPESYEQYF.

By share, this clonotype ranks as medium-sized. CDR3 DNA: TGTGCCAGCAGTGAATTCGGTTACGAGCAGTACTTC. Protein product: CASSEFGYEQYF. J is TRBJ2-7 and V is TRBV6-1, with D unresolved. The CDR3 has 12 residues. The germline CDR1 and CDR2 sequences are MNHNS and SASEGT. V lost 2 bases and J 4 bases, leaving 6 bases between the germline ends.

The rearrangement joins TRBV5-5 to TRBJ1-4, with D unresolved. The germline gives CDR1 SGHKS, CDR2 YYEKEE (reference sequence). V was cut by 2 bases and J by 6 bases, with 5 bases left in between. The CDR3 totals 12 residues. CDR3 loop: CASSFGDEKLFF. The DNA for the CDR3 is TGTGCCAGCAGCTTTGGGGATGAAAAACTGTTTTTT.

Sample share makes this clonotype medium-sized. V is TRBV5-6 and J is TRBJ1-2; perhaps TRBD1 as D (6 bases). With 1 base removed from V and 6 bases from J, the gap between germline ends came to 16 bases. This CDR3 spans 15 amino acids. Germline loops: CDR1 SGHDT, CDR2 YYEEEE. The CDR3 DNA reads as TGTGCCAGCAGCTTGACTCCAGGGGCCCTTCATGGCTACACCTTC. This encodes CASSLTPGALHGYTF.

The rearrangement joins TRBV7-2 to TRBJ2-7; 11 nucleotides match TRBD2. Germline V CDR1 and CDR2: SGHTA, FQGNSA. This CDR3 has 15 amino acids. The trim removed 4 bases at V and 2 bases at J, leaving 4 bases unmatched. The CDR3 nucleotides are TGTGCCAGCAGCTGGGGACTAGCGGCCACCTACGAGCAGTACTTC. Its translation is CASSWGLAATYEQYF. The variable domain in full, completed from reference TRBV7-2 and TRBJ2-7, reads GAGVSQSPSNKVTEKGKDVELRCDPISGHTALYWYRQSLGQGLEFLIYFQGNSAPDKSGLPSDRFSAERTGGSVSTLTIQRTQQEDSAVYLCASSWGLAATYEQYFGPGTRLTVT.

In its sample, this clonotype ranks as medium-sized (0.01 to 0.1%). CDR3 in amino acids: CASSLAGRVGELFF. DNA of the CDR3: TGCGCCAGCAGCTTGGCGGGGAGGGTCGGGGAGCTGTTTTTT. The V call is TRBV5-1, the J call TRBJ2-2; the match to TRBD2 covers 7 bases. Looked up from germline, CDR1 is SGHRS and CDR2 is YFSETQ. This CDR3 region has 14 residues. After removal of 0 bases from V and 7 bases from J, the junction contained 3 bases not matched to a gene.

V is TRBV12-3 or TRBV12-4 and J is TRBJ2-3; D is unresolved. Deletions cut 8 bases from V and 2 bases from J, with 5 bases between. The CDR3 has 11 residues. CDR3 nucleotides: TGTGCCAGCCTAACCACAGATACGCAGTATTTT. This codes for CASLTTDTQYF.

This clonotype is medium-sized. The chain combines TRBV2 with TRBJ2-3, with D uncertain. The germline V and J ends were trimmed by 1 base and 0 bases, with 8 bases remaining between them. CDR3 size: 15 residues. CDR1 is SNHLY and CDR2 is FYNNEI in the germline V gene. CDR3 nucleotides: TGTGCCAGCAGTGAAGACGTATCTAGCACAGATACGCAGTATTTT. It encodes CASSEDVSSTDTQYF.

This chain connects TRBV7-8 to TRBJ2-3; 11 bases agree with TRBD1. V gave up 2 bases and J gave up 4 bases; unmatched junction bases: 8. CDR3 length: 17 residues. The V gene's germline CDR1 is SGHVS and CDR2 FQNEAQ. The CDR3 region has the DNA TGTGCCAGCAGCTTACGTTTTCGGGGACAGGGGGCAGATACGCAGTATTTT. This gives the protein CASSLRFRGQGADTQYF.

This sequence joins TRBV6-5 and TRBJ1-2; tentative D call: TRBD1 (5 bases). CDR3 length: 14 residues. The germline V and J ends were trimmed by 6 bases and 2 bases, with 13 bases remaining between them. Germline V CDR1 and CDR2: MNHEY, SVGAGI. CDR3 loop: CASRPGTGNYGYTF. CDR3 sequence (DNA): TGTGCCAGCAGGCCAGGGACGGGAAACTATGGCTACACCTTC.

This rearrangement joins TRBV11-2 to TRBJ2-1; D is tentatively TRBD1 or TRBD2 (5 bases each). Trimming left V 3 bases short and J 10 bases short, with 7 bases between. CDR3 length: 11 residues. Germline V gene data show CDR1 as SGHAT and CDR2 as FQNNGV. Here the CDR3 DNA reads TGTGCCAGCAGCTTGGGGGTAGAGCAGTTCTTC. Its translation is CASSLGVEQFF.

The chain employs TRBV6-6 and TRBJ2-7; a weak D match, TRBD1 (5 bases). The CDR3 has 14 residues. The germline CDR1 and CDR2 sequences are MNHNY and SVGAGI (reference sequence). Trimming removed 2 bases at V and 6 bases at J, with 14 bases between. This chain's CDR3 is CASSYVTGALEQYF. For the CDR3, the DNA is TGTGCCAGCAGTTACGTAACAGGCGCCCTCGAGCAGTACTTC.

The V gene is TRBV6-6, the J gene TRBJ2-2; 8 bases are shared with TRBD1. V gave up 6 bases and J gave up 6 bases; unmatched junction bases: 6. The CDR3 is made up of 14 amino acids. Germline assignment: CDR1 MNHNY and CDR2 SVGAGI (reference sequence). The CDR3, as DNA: TGTGCCAGCAGCGACAGGGGAGAATCCGGGGAGCTGTTTTTT. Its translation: CASSDRGESGELFF.

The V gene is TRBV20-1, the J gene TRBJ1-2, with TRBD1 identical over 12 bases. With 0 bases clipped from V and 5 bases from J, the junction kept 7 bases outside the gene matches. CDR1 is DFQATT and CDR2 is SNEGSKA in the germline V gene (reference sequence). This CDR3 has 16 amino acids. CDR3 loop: CSARDPGQGARYGYTF. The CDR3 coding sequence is TGCAGTGCTAGAGACCCGGGACAGGGGGCGCGGTATGGCTACACCTTC.